Described below is a single TCR beta chain sequence and its context. No antigen is known for it. The PCR used 60 Vbeta and 13 Jbeta primers. Profiled with immunoSEQ multiplex PCR; TCRdb holds only in-frame clones, not every one. The sample yields approximately 70,000 clones, 80% to 90% seen once. The data stem from a study of cytomegalovirus exposure and HLA in healthy donors. Overall study results and limits: TRBV6-2, TRBV6-3 and some other V segments were excluded as indistinguishable. The productive fraction for most TCR beta V segments was about 87% or about 30% in an earlier analysis. Upon later analysis, HLA-associated TCR beta chains proved more clonally expanded than other, equally common chains.

V trimming: 3 bases; J trimming: 0 bases; junction bases outside the gene matches: 6. The CDR3 is made up of 17 amino acids. The V gene's germline CDR1 is SGHTA and CDR2 FQGNSA. While unrecorded immune exposures were likely, the donors were nominally healthy when sampled. The V gene is TRBV7-2, the J gene TRBJ2-4; TRBD2 aligns across 9 bases. Material for sequencing was PBMCs. This clonotype was sampled from a woman younger than 45 in good health and CMV-seronegative. CDR3 nucleotide sequence: TGTGCCAGCAGCTTGGAGCGGGGGGCCATAGCCAAAAACATTCAGTACTTC. Protein product: CASSLERGAIAKNIQYF.